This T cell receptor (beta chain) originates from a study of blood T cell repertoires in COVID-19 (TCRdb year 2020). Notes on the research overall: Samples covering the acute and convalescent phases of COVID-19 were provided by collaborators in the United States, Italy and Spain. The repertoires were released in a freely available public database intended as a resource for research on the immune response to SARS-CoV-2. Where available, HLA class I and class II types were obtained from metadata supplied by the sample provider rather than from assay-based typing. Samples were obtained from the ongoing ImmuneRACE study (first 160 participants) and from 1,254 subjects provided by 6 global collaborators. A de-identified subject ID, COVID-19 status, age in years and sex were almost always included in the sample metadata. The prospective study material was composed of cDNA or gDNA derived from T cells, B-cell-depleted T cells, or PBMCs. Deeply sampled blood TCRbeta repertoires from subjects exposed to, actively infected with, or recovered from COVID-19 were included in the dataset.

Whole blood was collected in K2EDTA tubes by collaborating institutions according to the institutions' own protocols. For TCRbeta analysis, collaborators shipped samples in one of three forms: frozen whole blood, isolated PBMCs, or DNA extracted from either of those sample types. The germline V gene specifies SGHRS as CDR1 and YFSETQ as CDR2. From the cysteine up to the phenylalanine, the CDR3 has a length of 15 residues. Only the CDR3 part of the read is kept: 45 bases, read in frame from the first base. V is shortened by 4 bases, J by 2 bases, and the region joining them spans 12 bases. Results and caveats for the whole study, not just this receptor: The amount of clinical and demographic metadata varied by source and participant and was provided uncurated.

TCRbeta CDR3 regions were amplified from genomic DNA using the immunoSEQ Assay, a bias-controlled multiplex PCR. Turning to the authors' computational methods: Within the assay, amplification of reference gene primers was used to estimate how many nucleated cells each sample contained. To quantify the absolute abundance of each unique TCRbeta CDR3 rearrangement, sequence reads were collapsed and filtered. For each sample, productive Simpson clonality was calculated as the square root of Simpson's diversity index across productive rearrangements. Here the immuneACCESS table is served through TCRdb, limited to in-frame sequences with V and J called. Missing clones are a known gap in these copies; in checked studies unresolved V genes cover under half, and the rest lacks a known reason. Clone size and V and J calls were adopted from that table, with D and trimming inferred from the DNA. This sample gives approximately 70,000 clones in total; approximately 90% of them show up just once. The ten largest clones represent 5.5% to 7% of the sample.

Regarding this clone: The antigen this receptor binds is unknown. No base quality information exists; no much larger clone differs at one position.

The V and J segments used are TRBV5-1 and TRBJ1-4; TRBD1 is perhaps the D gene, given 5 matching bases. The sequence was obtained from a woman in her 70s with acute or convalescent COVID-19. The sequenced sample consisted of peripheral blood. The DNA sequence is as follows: TGCGCCAGCAGCACTACAGGAATCACTAATGAAAAACTGTTTTTT. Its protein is CASSTTGITNEKLFF.